Sequencing of this T cell receptor beta chain was carried out in a study of technical replicates of blood from a handful of donors. The CDR3 has 17 amino acids. The germline V and J ends were trimmed by 3 bases and 4 bases, with 19 bases remaining between them. CDR1 is ENHRY, CDR2 SYGVKD, per germline. Assay used: immunoSEQ multiplex PCR; TCRdb lists only in-frame clones, some missing. The sample consists of around 80,000 clones, under 99% of them appearing once. The sequence was obtained from a human donor in good health. Material for sequencing was T cells isolated from PBMCs. The chain recombines TRBV10-3 with TRBJ1-5; a possible D gene is TRBD1 (5 bases). CDR3 in amino acids: CAISDSWGGTRNQPQHF. The CDR3 nucleotides read TGTGCCATCAGTGATTCATGGGGGGGGACGCGAAATCAGCCCCAGCATTTT.